Below, 21 T cell receptor beta chains from the same sample are listed, as sequenced in a study of beta chain features in type 1 diabetes. Study conclusions and caveats: In every one of the four CD4+ subsets, TCRB CDR3s were moderately but significantly shorter in Type 1 diabetes patients.

Their antigen targets remain unknown. Expressed TCRB transcripts were sequenced after all isolated RNA was converted to cDNA. Using immunoSEQ multiplex PCR, the repertoire was profiled, and TCRdb retains in-frame clones only, with some absent. The sample includes about 160,000 clones, 8% to 8.5% of them seen just once. Sequencing was carried out using central memory CD4+ T cells from blood. The origin of the receptors is a young woman with type 1 diabetes.

This clone has only a few counts. This chain uses TRBV9 with TRBJ2-4; tentative D call: TRBD2 (6 bases). CDR3 length: 13 amino acids. V lost 3 bases and J 4 bases, leaving 8 bases between the germline ends. Germline V gene lookup returns CDR1 SGDLS and CDR2 YYNGEE. CDR3 coding DNA: TGTGCCAGCAGCGAGGGACTGAAAAACATTCAGTACTTC. As protein: CASSEGLKNIQYF.

The chain uses TRBV7-2 and TRBJ2-4; a possible D gene is TRBD2 (5 bases). This CDR3 comprises 14 residues. V lost 1 base and J 8 bases, leaving 12 bases between the germline ends. Germline V gives CDR1 SGHTA, CDR2 FQGNSA. The CDR3 protein is CASSLVVGEDIQYF. In nucleotides, the CDR3 is TGTGCCAGCAGCTTAGTAGTGGGAGAGGACATTCAGTACTTC.

Written as DNA, the CDR3 is TGTGCCTGGAGTCGCCGGGGGACAGGGGGCACCGGGGAGCTGTTTTTT. Translated: CAWSRRGTGGTGELFF. This chain links TRBV30 with TRBJ2-2; 11 nucleotides match TRBD1. This CDR3 comprises 16 residues. Germline V lookup: CDR1 GTSNPN, CDR2 SVGIG (reference sequence). V shed 2 bases, J shed 4 bases, and the junction held 6 bases outside the gene matches.

This clone was observed at least ten times. This sequence joins TRBV7-9 and TRBJ1-5; no clear D gene. V lost 1 base to trimming and J lost 7 bases, with 8 bases between them. This CDR3 region has 13 residues. The germline V gene encodes CDR1 SEHNR and CDR2 FQNEAQ (reference sequence). CDR3 bases: TGTGCCAGCAGCTTAGTGGGAGGACAGCCCCAGCATTTT. Protein sequence: CASSLVGGQPQHF.

CDR3 amino acids: CASSQGGGGLEETQYF. CDR3 nucleotides: TGTGCCAGCAGCCAGGGAGGGGGAGGGTTGGAAGAGACCCAGTACTTC. The rearrangement links TRBV4-2 to TRBJ2-5, with D perhaps TRBD2 (7 bases). CDR1 is LGHNA and CDR2 is YNFKEQ in the germline V gene. The V and J ends lost 3 bases and 3 bases respectively, with 17 bases between them. The CDR3 loop spans 16 amino acids.

This sequence joins TRBV7-2 and TRBJ2-1; 9 positions agree with TRBD1. V shed 8 bases and J 7 bases; nucleotides not matched to a gene: 18. Germline loops: CDR1 SGHTA, CDR2 FQGNSA. The CDR3 covers 17 residues. The CDR3 DNA follows: TGTGCCAGCCTCAAGTACCAATTGGGACAGGGAACGAATGAGCAGTTCTTC. This codes for CASLKYQLGQGTNEQFF.

A few counts support this clone. V gene TRBV28 combines with J gene TRBJ2-1; possibly TRBD1 for D (6 bases). Germline V gives CDR1 MDHEN, CDR2 SYDVKM. The V end was cut by 2 bases, the J end by 4 bases, with 12 bases between. There are 15 residues in the CDR3. Written as DNA, the CDR3 is TGTGCCAGCAGTTTACTCGACAGGAGTTACAATGAGCAGTTCTTC. It is translated as CASSLLDRSYNEQFF.

This clone was detected a few times. The CDR3 is CSVGVRANYGYTF. CDR3 DNA: TGCAGCGTTGGAGTGCGGGCTAACTATGGCTACACCTTC. This chain connects TRBV29-1 to TRBJ1-2; D is undetermined. CDR3 length: 13 residues. Trimming removed 4 bases at V and 0 bases at J, with 9 bases between. CDR1 and CDR2 from the germline V gene are SQVTM and ANQGSEA.

The V and J genes are TRBV4-3 and TRBJ1-4, with 8 positions matching TRBD1. V was pared by 3 bases and J by 3 bases, with 3 bases of the junction left unmatched. CDR1 and CDR2 (germline): LGHNA, YSLEER. The CDR3 runs to 15 residues. CDR3 DNA sequence: TGCGCCAGCAGCCAGCCAGGGGGCCCTAATGAAAAACTGTTTTTT. It translates to CASSQPGGPNEKLFF.

This clone came up a few times. The chain employs TRBV5-1 and TRBJ2-7; TRBD1 is a possible D gene (5 bases). The CDR3 covers 13 residues. The ends were cut back, 4 bases at V and 7 bases at J, with 15 bases in the middle. Germline lookup yields CDR1 SGHRS and CDR2 YFSETQ. CDR3 DNA sequence: TGCGCCAGCAGCCCAAACCAGGGTTTGGAGCAGTACTTC. Its translation: CASSPNQGLEQYF.

The chain uses TRBV9 and TRBJ2-7; D is unresolved. The CDR3 covers 15 residues. Trimming stripped 0 bases from V and 5 bases from J, with 15 bases between. CDR1 and CDR2 from the germline V gene are SGDLS and YYNGEE. The CDR3 protein is CASSVGNFPVDEQYF. In DNA form, the CDR3 reads TGTGCCAGCAGCGTAGGAAACTTTCCCGTGGACGAGCAGTACTTC.

This clone was picked up a small number of times. Within the sample, other DNA sequences also encode this same CDR3. V usage is TRBV7-2 and J usage is TRBJ2-1, with TRBD2 matching 9 bases. V was clipped by 5 bases and J by 7 bases; unmatched bases: 3. Per germline, CDR1 SGHTA and CDR2 FQGNSA. This CDR3 spans 13 amino acids. CDR3 nucleotides: TGTGCCAGCAGCACGACTAGCGGTAATGAGCAGTTCTTC. Its translation is CASSTTSGNEQFF. The entire variable domain, with the rest obtained from reference TRBV7-2 and TRBJ2-1, is as follows: GAGVSQSPSNKVTEKGKDVELRCDPISGHTALYWYRQSLGQGLEFLIYFQGNSAPDKSGLPSDRFSAERTGGSVSTLTIQRTQQEDSAVYLCASSTTSGNEQFFGPGTRLTVL.

This clone was seen a few times. V is TRBV4-2 and J is TRBJ2-2, with D possibly TRBD2 on 5 matching bases. With 0 bases removed from V and 3 bases from J, the gap between germline ends came to 8 bases. Looked up from germline, CDR1 is LGHNA and CDR2 is YNFKEQ. This CDR3 is 15 amino acids long. The CDR3 DNA reads as TGTGCCAGCAGCCAAGATGCTAGCCACACCGGGGAGCTGTTTTTT. It specifies CASSQDASHTGELFF.

This clone appeared a few times. The chain links TRBV6-5 to TRBJ1-3, with 7 bases that match TRBD1. Germline CDR1 MNHEY, CDR2 SVGAGI. CDR3 length: 15 amino acids. Trimming took 9 bases from V and 0 from J; bases not matched to a gene: 8. CDR3 loop: CASKIDRDSGNTIYF. The CDR3 bases are TGTGCCAGTAAAATTGACAGGGACTCTGGAAACACCATATATTTT.

This sequence joins TRBV5-1 and TRBJ1-1, with D possibly being TRBD1 (6 bases). The CDR3 has 14 amino acids. V gave up 0 bases and J gave up 11 bases, with 17 bases separating them. Germline loops: CDR1 SGHRS, CDR2 YFSETQ. In nucleotides, the CDR3 is TGCGCCAGCAGCTTGGGGGACACCTCAAACGAGGCTTTCTTT. It specifies CASSLGDTSNEAFF.

This clone was picked up a small number of times. The J gene is TRBJ2-5, the V gene TRBV21-1; the D call of TRBD1 is as the table states it, not checked on the DNA. TRBV21-1 constitutes a pseudogene. The CDR3 consists of 14 residues. The CDR3 bases are TGTGCCAGCAGCAAATGCAGGTCTGAAGAGACCCAGTACTTC. The encoded protein is CASSKCRSEETQYF.

This clone was seen a few times. The rearrangement joins TRBV4-3 to TRBJ2-1; 8 nucleotides align to TRBD2. With 3 bases clipped from V and 3 bases from J, the junction kept 4 bases outside the gene matches. This CDR3 has 15 amino acids. Germline V gene sequence: CDR1 LGHNA, CDR2 YSLEER. In nucleotides, the CDR3 is TGCGCCAGCAGCCAGGGACTAGGACTCTACAATGAGCAGTTCTTC. Its protein product is CASSQGLGLYNEQFF.

There are a few counts of this clone. This chain uses TRBV4-3 with TRBJ2-5, with TRBD2 identical over 8 bases. The CDR3 sequence is 14 residues long. Germline V lookup: CDR1 LGHNA, CDR2 YSLEER. Unmatched junction bases numbered 3, after V lost 2 bases and J lost 4 bases. The CDR3 DNA reads as TGCGCCAGCAGCCAACTCCTAGCGGGAGAGACCCAGTACTTC. This gives the protein CASSQLLAGETQYF.

The chain has TRBV6-5 and TRBJ1-4; D gene unclear. V was shortened by 3 bases and J by 5 bases, with 7 bases between the two germline ends. CDR3 length equals 13 residues. CDR1 MNHEY and CDR2 SVGAGI come from the germline V gene. In DNA, the CDR3 is TGTGCCAGCAGTTATTGGCGGAATGAAAAACTGTTTTTT. It is translated as CASSYWRNEKLFF.

This clone appeared many times. The chain couples TRBV23-1 to TRBJ2-1, with D hard to call. TRBV23-1 is sorted into the ORF group, with uncertain function. V was shortened by 8 bases and J by 14 bases, with 10 bases between the two germline ends. The CDR3 loop spans 9 amino acids. The chain's CDR3 is CASQWCKFF. Written as DNA, the CDR3 is TGCGCCAGCCAGTGGTGTAAGTTCTTC.

This clone was recorded at least ten times. V is TRBV5-6 and J is TRBJ1-5, with TRBD1 identical over 7 bases. Trimming removed 4 bases from V and 7 bases from J; junction bases left unmatched: 11. Germline CDR1 and CDR2: SGHDT and YYEEEE. The CDR3 runs to 15 residues. In DNA form, the CDR3 reads TGTGCCAGCAGCCTGAGACAGGGTAGAGGACAGCCCCAGCATTTT. Its translation is CASSLRQGRGQPQHF.